These 15 T cell receptor beta chains were sequenced from one sample in a study of persistence of HIV-infected CD4 T cells. What these receptors recognize is not known. The libraries were made with immunoSEQ version 4 in survey mode. The protocol was immunoSEQ multiplex PCR, while the TCRdb copy is restricted to in-frame clones and leaves out a portion. The sample holds approximately 39,000 clones, 80% to 85% seen once. Cells were stimulated with overlapping HIV-1 Gag 15-mer peptides. Sorted nonresponding memory CD4+ T cells were CD40L-negative, CD69-negative, CD45RO-high. Here the sequenced sample was cultured CD4+ T cells from PBMCs, taken from a patient who received antiretroviral therapy. These receptors were obtained from an adult with HIV. The donor label of this sample is uncertain.

V gene TRBV9 combines with J gene TRBJ2-2; TRBD1 matches 8 bases. Trimming took 4 bases from V and 5 from J; bases not matched to a gene: 7. The germline gives CDR1 SGDLS, CDR2 YYNGEE. The CDR3 is made up of 15 amino acids. The CDR3 DNA is TGTGCCAGCAGCCCCGGACAGGGTGGGACCGGGGAGCTGTTTTTT. It translates to CASSPGQGGTGELFF.

This clone was seen only once. The V gene is TRBV30, the J gene TRBJ2-5; D ambiguous. Trimming removed 0 bases at V and 7 bases at J, with 15 bases between. The CDR3 loop spans 14 amino acids. In germline, CDR1 is GTSNPN, CDR2 SVGIG (reference sequence). This chain's CDR3 is CAWSVSPAAGTQYF. In nucleotides, the CDR3 is TGTGCCTGGAGTGTGTCCCCCGCGGCAGGGACCCAGTACTTC.

This clone was picked up a small number of times. The V gene is TRBV21-1, the J gene TRBJ1-4; no check of the table's D call, TRBD1, against the DNA was made. TRBV21-1 corresponds to a pseudogene. The CDR3 covers 16 residues. The CDR3 here is CASSKDGTGTDEKLFF. CDR3 DNA sequence: TGTGCCAGCAGCAAAGATGGGACAGGAACGGATGAAAAACTGTTTTTT.

The chain joins TRBV5-6 to TRBJ2-1; D may be TRBD2 (5 bases). The CDR3 is 17 amino acids. V was clipped by 2 bases and J by 2 bases, with 17 bases between them. The germline V gene has CDR1 SGHDT and CDR2 YYEEEE. This CDR3 reads CASSFLLVGLTYNEQFF. The CDR3 DNA is TGTGCCAGCAGCTTTCTTCTTGTCGGACTCACCTACAATGAGCAGTTCTTC.

The chain employs TRBV7-2 and TRBJ2-3; 7 bases align to TRBD1. The V and J ends lost 2 bases and 5 bases, in that order; junction bases with no gene match: 7. The CDR3 extends over 15 amino acids. Germline CDR1 and CDR2: SGHTA and FQGNSA. The CDR3 region is CASSLYGTVVDTQYF. CDR3 DNA: TGTGCCAGCAGCTTATATGGGACAGTTGTAGATACGCAGTATTTT.

Concerning this clone: Different DNA sequences within this sample yield the same CDR3. The chain uses TRBV6-5 and TRBJ1-5, with a tentative D call TRBD1 (6 bases). Germline V gives CDR1 MNHEY, CDR2 SVGAGI. Deletions cut 5 bases from V and 4 bases from J, with 9 bases between. This CDR3 is built from 13 residues. The CDR3 sequence: CASSPDRNQPQHF. In DNA form, the CDR3 reads TGTGCCAGCAGTCCGGACAGAAATCAGCCCCAGCATTTT.

The chain couples TRBV19 to TRBJ1-3; no firm D call. Germline V lookup: CDR1 LNHDA, CDR2 SQIVND (reference sequence). Trimming stripped 5 bases from V and 0 bases from J, with 14 bases between. The CDR3 spans 16 residues. The CDR3 sequence is CASSPRRRSSGNTIYF. In nucleotides, the CDR3 is TGTGCCAGTAGTCCCAGGCGAAGAAGCTCTGGAAACACCATATATTTT.

The rearrangement joins TRBV21-1 to TRBJ1-2; TRBD1, as called in the table, went unchecked against the DNA. TRBV21-1 is a documented pseudogene. This CDR3 comprises 14 residues. The CDR3 region has the DNA TGTGCCAGCATCCGAATAACAGGGGACTATGGCTACACCTTC. Protein sequence: CASIRITGDYGYTF.

With respect to this clone: At one boundary the junction diverges from the germline segment, which might be a read error. The V call is TRBV5-1, the J call TRBJ1-2; D not certain. CDR1 SGHRS and CDR2 YFSETQ come from the germline V gene. CDR3 size: 17 residues. The CDR3 DNA follows: TGCGCCAGCAGTTTGGGCCACGGTCGGTCGGGGAACTATGGCTACACCTTC. It is translated as CASSLGHGRSGNYGYTF.

Remarks on this clone: Different DNA sequences within this sample yield the same CDR3. V gene TRBV30 combines with J gene TRBJ1-1, with D uncertain. The V gene's germline CDR1 is GTSNPN and CDR2 SVGIG (reference sequence). V was clipped by 5 bases and J by 1 base, with 5 bases between them. This CDR3 spans 11 amino acids. CDR3 residues: CAWERNTEAFF. As DNA, the CDR3 is TGTGCCTGGGAGAGGAACACTGAAGCTTTCTTT.

The V and J genes are TRBV27 and TRBJ1-1, with D perhaps matching TRBD1 (6 bases). The germline V gene has CDR1 MNHEY and CDR2 SMNVEV (reference sequence). V lost 4 bases and J lost 5, with 11 bases in between. The CDR3 is made up of 13 amino acids. Here the CDR3 DNA reads TGTGCCAGCAGTTCAAGGACAGCGACTGAAGCTTTCTTT. Translation: CASSSRTATEAFF.

V is TRBV27 and J is TRBJ1-1; D is unresolved. CDR1 is MNHEY and CDR2 is SMNVEV in the germline V gene (reference sequence). This CDR3 is 12 amino acids long. Trimming shortened V by 4 bases and J by 4 bases, and 7 bases separated the two germline ends. The CDR3 DNA follows: TGTGCCAGCAGTTCGAGACCCACTGAAGCTTTCTTT. Translated, it gives CASSSRPTEAFF.

In its sample, this clone was seen a few times. The chain carries TRBV6-2 or TRBV6-3 and TRBJ2-1; 9 bases agree with TRBD2. The CDR3 covers 14 residues. Germline loops: CDR1 MNHEY, CDR2 SVGEGT. The V and J ends lost 3 bases and 7 bases, in that order; junction bases with no gene match: 4. The CDR3 region is CASSYAGGLNEQFF. The CDR3 DNA reads TGTGCCAGCAGTTATGCGGGGGGGTTGAATGAGCAGTTCTTC.

This clone was seen a handful of times. This chain connects TRBV2 to TRBJ2-1; no clear D. V lost 4 bases, J lost 0 bases, and 16 bases lay in between. Germline CDR1 SNHLY, CDR2 FYNNEI. This CDR3 has 17 amino acids. CDR3 nucleotides: TGTGCCAGCAGTGGGTGGGCCAAACCTAGCTCCTACAATGAGCAGTTCTTC. It codes for CASSGWAKPSSYNEQFF.

The rearrangement links TRBV7-2 to TRBJ1-1; possibly TRBD1 for D (5 bases). The germline CDR1 and CDR2 sequences are SGHTA and FQGNSA. V dropped 4 bases and J dropped 3 bases, with 15 bases sitting between them. CDR3 length: 15 residues. This CDR3 reads CASSSGDRRDTEAFF. CDR3 bases: TGTGCCAGCAGCTCTGGGGACCGCCGGGACACTGAAGCTTTCTTT.